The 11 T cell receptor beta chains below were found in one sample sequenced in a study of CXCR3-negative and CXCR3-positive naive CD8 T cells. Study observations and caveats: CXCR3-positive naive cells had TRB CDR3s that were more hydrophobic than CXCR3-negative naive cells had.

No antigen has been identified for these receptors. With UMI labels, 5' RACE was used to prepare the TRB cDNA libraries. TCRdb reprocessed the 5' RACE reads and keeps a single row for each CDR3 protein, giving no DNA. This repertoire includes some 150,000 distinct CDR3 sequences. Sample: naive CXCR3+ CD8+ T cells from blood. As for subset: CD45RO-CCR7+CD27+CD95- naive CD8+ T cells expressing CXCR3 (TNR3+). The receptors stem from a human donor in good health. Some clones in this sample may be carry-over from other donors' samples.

The CDR3 loop is CSVVRTGTYEQYF. The rearrangement links TRBV29-1 to TRBJ2-7; no DNA is available, so the TRBD1 call from TCRdb remains unchecked. CDR3 length: 13 amino acids. In germline, CDR1 is SQVTM, CDR2 ANQGSEA.

CDR3 sequence: CASTSWRGEPNYGYTF. The chain is built from TRBV4-1 and TRBJ1-2; TCRdb gives TRBD1 as the D gene, but with no DNA this cannot be confirmed. CDR3 size: 16 residues. Germline V gene data show CDR1 as MGHRA and CDR2 as YSYEKL.

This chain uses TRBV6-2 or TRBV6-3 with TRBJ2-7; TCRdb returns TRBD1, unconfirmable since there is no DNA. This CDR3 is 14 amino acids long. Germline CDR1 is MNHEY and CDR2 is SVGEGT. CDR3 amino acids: CASSYVQGNWEQYF.

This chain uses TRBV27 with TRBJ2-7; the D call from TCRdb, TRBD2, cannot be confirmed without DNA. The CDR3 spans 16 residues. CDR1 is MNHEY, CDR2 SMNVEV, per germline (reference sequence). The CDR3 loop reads CASSLSGLAGDYEQYF.

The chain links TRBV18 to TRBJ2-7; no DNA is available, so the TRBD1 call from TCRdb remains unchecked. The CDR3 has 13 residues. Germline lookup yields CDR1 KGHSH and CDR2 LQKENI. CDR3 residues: CASSPGTKYEQYF.

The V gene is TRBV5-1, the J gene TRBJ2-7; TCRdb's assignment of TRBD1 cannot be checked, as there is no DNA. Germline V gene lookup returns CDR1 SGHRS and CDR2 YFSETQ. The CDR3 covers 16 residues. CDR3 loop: CASSAGTQGAYYEQYF.

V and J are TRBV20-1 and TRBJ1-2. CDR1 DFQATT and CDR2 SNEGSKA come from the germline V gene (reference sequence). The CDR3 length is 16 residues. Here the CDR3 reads CSAFPPSGAFLYGYTF.

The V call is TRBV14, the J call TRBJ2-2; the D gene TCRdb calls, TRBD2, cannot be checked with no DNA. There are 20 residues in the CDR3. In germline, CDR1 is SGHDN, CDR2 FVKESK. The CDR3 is CASSTRLAATIGDTTGELFF.

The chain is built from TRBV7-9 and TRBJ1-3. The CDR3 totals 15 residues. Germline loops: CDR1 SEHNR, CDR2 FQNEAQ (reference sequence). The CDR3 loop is CASSLWENSGNTIYF.

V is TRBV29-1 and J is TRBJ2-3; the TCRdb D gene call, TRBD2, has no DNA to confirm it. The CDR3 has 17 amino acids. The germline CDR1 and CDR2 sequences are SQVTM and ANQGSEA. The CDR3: CSVEHVGGPFDTRTQYF.

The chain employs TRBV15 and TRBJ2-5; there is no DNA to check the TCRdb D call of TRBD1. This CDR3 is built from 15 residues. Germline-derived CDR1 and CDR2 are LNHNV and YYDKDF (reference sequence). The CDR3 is CATSSRDREKETQYF.